The following is a T cell receptor beta chain sequence with its context. Its antigen is as yet unknown. From about 530 ng total RNA, TCR beta cDNA was generated with a primer in the constant region. A slightly modified ARM-PCR protocol with three nested multiplex PCR rounds produced these TCR beta libraries. Primers for the first two PCR rounds were TRBV1-TRBV30 forward primers and a C-beta reverse primer (approximately 10 cycles per round). MiXCR, run by TCRdb on the multiplex PCR reads, gives a single entry per CDR3 protein. The sample consists of fewer than 350,000 distinct CDR3 sequences, 60% to 80% of them appearing once. These data originate in a study of tumor-infiltrating lymphocytes in primary liver carcinoma. Study conclusions and caveats: Tumors carried a top-250-clone fraction significantly exceeding that of blood (p = 0.039).

CDR3 length: 12 residues. Germline CDR1 and CDR2: SEHNR and FQNEAQ (reference sequence). The germline V and J ends were trimmed by 5 bases and 7 bases, with 9 bases remaining between them. The study extracted blood RNA from unsorted whole blood and also extracted germline DNA. The chain couples TRBV7-9 to TRBJ2-1; D uncertain. Sequencing used peripheral blood. This sequence originates from a man aged 35-49 years with primary liver carcinoma and hepatitis B virus infection. This CDR3 is CASSMFPNEQFF. The CDR3, as DNA: TGTGCCAGCAGCATGTTTCCTAATGAGCAGTTCTTC. The complete variable domain, with remaining parts taken from reference TRBV7-9 and TRBJ2-1, reads DTGVSQNPRHKITKRGQNVTFRCDPISEHNRLYWYRQTLGQGPEFLTYFQNEAQLEKSRLLSDRFSAERPKGSFSTLEIQRTEQGDSAMYLCASSMFPNEQFFGPGTRLTVL.